A single T cell receptor beta chain is shown here with its context. Repertoires were generated with immunoSEQ multiplex PCR, while TCRdb's copy carries only in-frame clones and drops some. The sample carries approximately 12,000 clones, 30% recorded once. This CDR3 comprises 13 residues. Germline V gives CDR1 LNHDA, CDR2 SQIVND (reference sequence). Unmatched junction bases numbered 10, after V lost 10 bases and J lost 5 bases. The data derive from a study of graft-versus-host responses after intestinal transplantation. About the research overall: Transplant recipients had multivisceral, liver-intestinal, or isolated intestinal grafts.

Plates contained roughly 200,000 CFSE-labeled responder cells and roughly 200,000 irradiated, violet-dye-labeled stimulator cells. The clonotype comes from a human patient who received an intestinal transplant. The chain is built from TRBV19 and TRBJ1-2, with 7 nucleotides matching TRBD1. The sample here was alloreactive CD8+ T cells from a mixed lymphocyte reaction culture, taken before intestinal transplant. Indicated subset: CFSE-low proliferating T cells sorted from roughly six-day pre-transplant mixed lymphocyte reaction (GvH or HvG direction). In nucleotides, the CDR3 is TGTGCCACCACCATCAGGGGGAATTATGGCTACACCTTC. It specifies CATTIRGNYGYTF.